The sequence of this TCR beta chain was determined in a study of T cells after yellow fever vaccination. Findings and caveats of the study: Clonotype sharing between CD4 and CD8 compartments was small. A secondary response was less intense yet reached its peak sooner, at day 5 versus 15.

Synthesis of TCR cDNA relied on 5'RACE template switching, which attached a universal primer site and UMIs. In TCRdb, the 5' RACE reads were re-called with MiXCR into one record per CDR3 protein. The sample records hundreds of thousands of distinct CDR3 sequences, about 13% being singletons. Regarding this clonotype: Its antigen is still unknown.

The receptor was derived from a man between 25 and 39 years old who received the YFV17D yellow fever vaccine. The sample was PBMCs, taken on the day of the yellow fever booster vaccination.

CDR3 sequence reads: CSARDPAGASYEQYF. The CDR3 DNA reads as TGCAGTGCTAGAGATCCCGCGGGAGCATCCTACGAGCAGTACTTC. The rearrangement joins TRBV20-1 to TRBJ2-7; TRBD2 matches at 7 bases. From germline, CDR1 is DFQATT and CDR2 SNEGSKA (reference sequence). This CDR3 is built from 15 residues. V lost 0 bases, J lost 1 base, and 6 bases stayed unmatched.